This T cell receptor (beta chain) was identified during a study of cytomegalovirus exposure and HLA in healthy donors. Study findings and constraints: CMV serostatus stood as the only immune exposure information on hand. A previous analysis found most TCR beta V segments productive roughly 87% or roughly 30% of the time. Cytomegalovirus-associated TCR beta chains were listed, numbering some 180.

The CDR3 is made up of 15 amino acids. Per germline, CDR1 LGHNT and CDR2 FRNRAP. V was clipped by 4 bases and J by 1 base, with 13 bases between them. The PCR ran on 60 Vbeta and 13 Jbeta primers. Libraries were prepared by immunoSEQ multiplex PCR; TCRdb keeps only in-frame clonotypes and omits some of them. The repertoire consists of 100,000 to 150,000 clones, with 81% occurring once and the leading ten covering around 1.8%. To note about this clone: Its matching antigen is unknown.

The sequence was collected from a man aged 18 to 30 in good health and CMV-seronegative. The source material was PBMCs. V is TRBV12-5 and J is TRBJ1-1, with D perhaps matching TRBD1 (6 bases). Written as DNA, the CDR3 is TGTGCTAGTGGTTCGTTACAGGACAGGAACACTGAAGCTTTCTTT. It is translated as CASGSLQDRNTEAFF.